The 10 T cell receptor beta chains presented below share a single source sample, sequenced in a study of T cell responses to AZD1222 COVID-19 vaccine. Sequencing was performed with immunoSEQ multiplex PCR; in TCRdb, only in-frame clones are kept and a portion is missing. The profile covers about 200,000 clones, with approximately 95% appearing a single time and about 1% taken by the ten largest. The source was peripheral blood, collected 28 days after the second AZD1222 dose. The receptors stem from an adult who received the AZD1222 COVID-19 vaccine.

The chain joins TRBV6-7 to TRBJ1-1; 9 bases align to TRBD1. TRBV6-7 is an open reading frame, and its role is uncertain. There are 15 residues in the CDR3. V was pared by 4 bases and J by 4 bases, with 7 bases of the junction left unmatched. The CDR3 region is CASSWDRVLGTEAFF. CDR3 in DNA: TGTGCCAGCAGTTGGGACAGGGTGTTGGGCACTGAAGCTTTCTTT.

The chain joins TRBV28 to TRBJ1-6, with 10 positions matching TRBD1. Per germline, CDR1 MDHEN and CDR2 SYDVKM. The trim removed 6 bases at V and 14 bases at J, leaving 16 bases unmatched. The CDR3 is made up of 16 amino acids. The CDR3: CASRTTARTGGSSLHF. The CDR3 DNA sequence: TGTGCCAGCAGGACCACGGCTCGGACAGGGGGGTCCTCCCTCCACTTT.

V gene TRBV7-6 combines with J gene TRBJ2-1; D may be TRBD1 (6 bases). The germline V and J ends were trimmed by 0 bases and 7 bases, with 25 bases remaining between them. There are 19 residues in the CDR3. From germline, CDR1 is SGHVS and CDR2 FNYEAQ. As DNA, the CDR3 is TGTGCCAGCAGCTTAGCGCTTCTGGCAGGGGCCCGCCCCCGGAATGAGCAGTTCTTC. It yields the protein CASSLALLAGARPRNEQFF.

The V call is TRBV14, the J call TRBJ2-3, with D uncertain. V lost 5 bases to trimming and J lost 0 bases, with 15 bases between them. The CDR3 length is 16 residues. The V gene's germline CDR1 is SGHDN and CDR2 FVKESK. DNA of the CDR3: TGTGCCAGCAGCTTCTATAGGGTTGCTAGCACAGATACGCAGTATTTT. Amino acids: CASSFYRVASTDTQYF. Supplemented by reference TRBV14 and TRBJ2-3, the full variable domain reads EAGVTQFPSHSVIEKGQTVTLRCDPISGHDNLYWYRRVMGKEIKFLLHFVKESKQDESGMPNNRFLAERTGGTYSTLKVQPAELEDSGVYFCASSFYRVASTDTQYFGPGTRLTVL.

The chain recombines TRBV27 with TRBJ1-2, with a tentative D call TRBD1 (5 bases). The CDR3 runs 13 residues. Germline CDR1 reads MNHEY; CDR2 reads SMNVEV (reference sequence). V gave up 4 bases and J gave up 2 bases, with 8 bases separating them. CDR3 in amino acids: CASSSGTNYGYTF. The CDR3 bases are TGTGCCAGCAGTTCAGGGACCAACTATGGCTACACCTTC.

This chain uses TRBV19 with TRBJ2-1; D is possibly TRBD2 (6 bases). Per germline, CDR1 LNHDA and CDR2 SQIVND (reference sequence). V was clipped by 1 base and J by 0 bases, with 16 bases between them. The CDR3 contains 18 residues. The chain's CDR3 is CASSIATLAAGSYNEQFF. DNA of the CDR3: TGTGCCAGTAGTATAGCCACTTTAGCGGCCGGCTCCTACAATGAGCAGTTCTTC.

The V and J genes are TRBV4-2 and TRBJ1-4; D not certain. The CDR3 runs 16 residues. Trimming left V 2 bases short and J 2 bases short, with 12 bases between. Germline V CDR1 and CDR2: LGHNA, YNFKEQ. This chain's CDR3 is CASSQNGGYTNEKLFF. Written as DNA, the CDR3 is TGTGCCAGCAGCCAAAACGGAGGGTATACTAATGAAAAACTGTTTTTT.

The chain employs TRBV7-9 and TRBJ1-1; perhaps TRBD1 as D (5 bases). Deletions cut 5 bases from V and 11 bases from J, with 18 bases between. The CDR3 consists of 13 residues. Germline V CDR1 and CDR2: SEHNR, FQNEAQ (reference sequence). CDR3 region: CASSHSGQPHAFF. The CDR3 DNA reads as TGTGCCAGCAGCCATTCAGGGCAGCCGCACGCTTTCTTT.

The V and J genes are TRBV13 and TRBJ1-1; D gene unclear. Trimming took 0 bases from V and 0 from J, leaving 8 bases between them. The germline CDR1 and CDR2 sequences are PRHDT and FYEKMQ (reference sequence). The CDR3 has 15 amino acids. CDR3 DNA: TGTGCCAGCAGCTTAGGACAGTATCTGAACACTGAAGCTTTCTTT. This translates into CASSLGQYLNTEAFF. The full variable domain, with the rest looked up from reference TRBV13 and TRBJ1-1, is AAGVIQSPRHLIKEKRETATLKCYPIPRHDTVYWYQQGPGQDPQFLISFYEKMQSDKGSIPDRFSAQQFSDYHSELNMSSLELGDSALYFCASSLGQYLNTEAFFGQGTRLTVV.

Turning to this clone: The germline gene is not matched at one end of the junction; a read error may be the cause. CDR3 amino acids: CASSRDSLRGEIFF. Written as DNA, the CDR3 is TGTGCCAGCAGCCGGGACAGCCTAAGAGGGGAGATCTTCTTC. The chain joins TRBV6-4 to TRBJ2-7, with 7 bases lining up with TRBD1. There are 14 residues in the CDR3. In germline, CDR1 is MRHNA, CDR2 SNTAGT.